Presented here are 27 T cell receptor beta chains from one specimen sequenced in a study of high-grade serous ovarian cancer treatment subgroups. Only in-frame clones appear in the TCRdb table, and some are missing; sequencing was by immunoSEQ multiplex PCR. Of roughly 1,600 clones in the sample, roughly two thirds were seen once. Tumor samples were obtained before definitive surgery or chemotherapy. The source material was tumor tissue. These receptors were collected from a human donor with high-grade serous ovarian cancer.

The sample holds a few counts of this clone. The chain is built from TRBV4-1 and TRBJ2-2; TRBD1 matches at 7 bases. The CDR3 loop spans 20 amino acids. In germline, CDR1 is MGHRA, CDR2 YSYEKL. Germline trimming cut 5 bases from V and 4 bases from J; bases unmatched to any gene: 22. This CDR3 reads CASSDRQGTTTALITGELFF. CDR3 nucleotides: TGCGCCAGCAGCGATCGACAGGGAACAACTACCGCGCTGATCACCGGGGAGCTGTTTTTT.

The chain employs TRBV27 and TRBJ2-1, with a tentative D call TRBD2 (7 bases). With 7 bases removed from V and 10 bases from J, the gap between germline ends came to 17 bases. Germline CDR1 and CDR2: MNHEY and SMNVEV (reference sequence). CDR3 length: 13 amino acids. CDR3 protein: CASNVGGLGEQFF. CDR3 DNA: TGTGCCAGCAACGTGGGGGGGCTAGGGGAGCAGTTCTTC.

This clone was counted between two and nine times. The V call is TRBV19, the J call TRBJ1-5; D possibly corresponds to TRBD1 (6 bases). CDR3 length equals 17 residues. In germline, CDR1 is LNHDA, CDR2 SQIVND (reference sequence). V lost 7 bases and J lost 2, with 21 bases in between. This CDR3 is CASMGATGGRGNQPQHF. The CDR3 DNA reads as TGTGCCAGTATGGGGGCGACAGGAGGAAGGGGCAATCAGCCCCAGCATTTT.

This clone was recorded a few times. The CDR3 reads CASSYESWGGRPEAFF. The CDR3 nucleotides read TGTGCCAGCAGTTACGAGTCTTGGGGGGGCCGCCCGGAAGCTTTCTTT. The rearrangement links TRBV6-5 to TRBJ1-1; TRBD1 might be the D (6 bases). The germline V gene encodes CDR1 MNHEY and CDR2 SVGAGI. The CDR3 is 16 amino acids. V was clipped by 2 bases and J by 8 bases, with 21 bases between them.

This chain uses TRBV7-9 with TRBJ2-1; TRBD1 matches at 8 bases. This CDR3 is built from 15 residues. CDR1 SEHNR and CDR2 FQNEAQ come from the germline V gene (reference sequence). V lost 4 bases, J lost 5 bases, and 7 bases stayed unmatched. CDR3 sequence: CASSSQGASDNEQFF. The CDR3, as DNA: TGTGCCAGCAGCTCGCAGGGGGCCAGCGACAATGAGCAGTTCTTC.

The J gene is TRBJ1-3, the V gene TRBV11-3, with D perhaps matching TRBD1 (5 bases). The CDR3 runs 15 residues. V dropped 5 bases and J dropped 2 bases, with 13 bases sitting between them. Germline-derived CDR1 and CDR2 are SGHNT and YENEEA. The CDR3 DNA reads TGTGCCAGCAGCCCCGGGGGGTCCCCTGGAAACACCATATATTTT. This encodes CASSPGGSPGNTIYF.

The chain combines TRBV11-2 with TRBJ1-1; a weak D match, TRBD1 (6 bases). CDR3 length: 16 amino acids. V gave up 8 bases and J gave up 4 bases, with 23 bases separating them. Germline CDR1 is SGHAT and CDR2 is FQNNGV. The chain's CDR3 is CASETRPRGLGTEAFF. For the CDR3, the DNA is TGTGCCAGCGAAACTCGGCCCAGGGGATTGGGCACTGAAGCTTTCTTT.

The rearrangement links TRBV6-1 to TRBJ2-4; TRBD1 matches 8 bases. This CDR3 contains 18 residues. Germline-derived CDR1 and CDR2 are MNHNS and SASEGT. J lost 0 bases, V lost 3 bases, and 10 bases had no gene match. The CDR3 sequence is CASSDEGQASLAKNIQYF. Here the CDR3 DNA reads TGTGCCAGCAGTGATGAGGGACAGGCGTCTTTAGCCAAAAACATTCAGTACTTC.

This clone was found a few times. The V and J genes are TRBV4-3 and TRBJ2-1; TRBD2 agrees at 10 bases. Germline V lookup: CDR1 LGHNA, CDR2 YSLEER. The CDR3 extends over 17 amino acids. J was trimmed by 7 bases and V by 2 bases; bases with no gene match: 11. The CDR3 DNA reads TGCGCCAGCAGCCAAAGGGGAGCGGGGGGGCTAAGGAATGAGCAGTTCTTC. Translation: CASSQRGAGGLRNEQFF.

This sequence joins TRBV30 and TRBJ2-7; D unclear. Germline-derived CDR1 and CDR2 are GTSNPN and SVGIG (reference sequence). This CDR3 is 13 amino acids long. V was trimmed by 0 bases and J by 2 bases, leaving 8 bases between them. The CDR3 reads CAWSVGTPYEQYF. DNA of the CDR3: TGTGCCTGGAGTGTAGGTACACCCTACGAGCAGTACTTC.

The rearrangement links TRBV19 to TRBJ1-2, with 7 bases identical to TRBD1. J gave up 8 bases and V 6 bases, and 9 bases lay outside the gene matches. Germline CDR1 LNHDA, CDR2 SQIVND (reference sequence). The CDR3 is 13 amino acids. This chain's CDR3 is CASRATGAFGYTF. The CDR3 DNA reads TGTGCCAGTAGGGCTACAGGGGCGTTCGGCTACACCTTC.

This rearrangement joins TRBV7-2 to TRBJ2-1; possibly TRBD2 for D (7 bases). The CDR3 length is 15 residues. CDR1 is SGHTA and CDR2 is FQGNSA in the germline V gene. Trimming took off 4 bases at V and 5 bases at J, with 15 bases between the two ends. CDR3 nucleotides: TGTGCCAGCAGCTGGGACGGGGGGCCACACAATGAGCAGTTCTTC. Its translation is CASSWDGGPHNEQFF. The variable domain in full, with the rest retrieved from reference TRBV7-2 and TRBJ2-1, is GAGVSQSPSNKVTEKGKDVELRCDPISGHTALYWYRQSLGQGLEFLIYFQGNSAPDKSGLPSDRFSAERTGGSVSTLTIQRTQQEDSAVYLCASSWDGGPHNEQFFGPGTRLTVL.

The CDR3 sequence is CASSEFRGLTGELFF. The CDR3 bases are TGTGCCAGCAGTGAATTCAGGGGGCTGACCGGGGAGCTGTTTTTT. V usage is TRBV6-1 and J usage is TRBJ2-2, with TRBD1 matching over 8 bases. This CDR3 is built from 15 residues. V shed 2 bases and J 5 bases; nucleotides not matched to a gene: 4. Per germline, CDR1 MNHNS and CDR2 SASEGT.

The chain joins TRBV7-9 to TRBJ2-3, with D maybe TRBD2 (5 bases). Germline CDR1 is SEHNR and CDR2 is FQNEAQ (reference sequence). The V gene lost 4 bases and the J gene lost 4 bases, with 15 bases spanning the gap. This CDR3 is built from 15 residues. The CDR3 loop reads CASSSLLGSADTQYF. The CDR3 nucleotides read TGTGCCAGCAGCTCGCTACTAGGGTCCGCAGATACGCAGTATTTT.

V usage is TRBV9 and J usage is TRBJ1-2; possible D gene TRBD1, 5 bases. The germline V and J ends were trimmed by 0 bases and 5 bases, with 14 bases remaining between them. Germline V gene data show CDR1 as SGDLS and CDR2 as YYNGEE. This CDR3 has 15 residues. The CDR3 nucleotides are TGTGCCAGCAGCGTAGGGGCAGGGACGGTATATGGCTACACCTTC. Its protein is CASSVGAGTVYGYTF.

This clone has a handful of counts. This chain links TRBV6-4 with TRBJ2-5, with D possibly TRBD1 on 6 matching bases. This CDR3 region has 13 residues. Per the germline V gene, CDR1 is MRHNA and CDR2 is SNTAGT. V lost 4 bases and J 1 base, leaving 7 bases between the germline ends. For the CDR3, the DNA is TGTGCCAGCAGTGGAGGGGGCCAAGAGACCCAGTACTTC. It specifies CASSGGGQETQYF.

The J gene is TRBJ1-1, the V gene TRBV4-3, with D unclear. This CDR3 comprises 13 residues. V shed 0 bases and J shed 5 bases, with 7 bases lying between them. Germline V gene lookup returns CDR1 LGHNA and CDR2 YSLEER. The CDR3 is CASSQDGVTEAFF. The DNA of the CDR3 is TGCGCCAGCAGCCAAGATGGGGTTACTGAAGCTTTCTTT.

The V call is TRBV25-1, the J call TRBJ2-6; D uncertain. The CDR3 has 16 amino acids. The V end lost 5 bases, the J end lost 0 bases, and 11 bases lay between the germline ends. CDR1 and CDR2 (germline): MGHDK, SYGVNS. CDR3 region: CASSPLINSGANVLTF. CDR3 nucleotide sequence: TGTGCCAGCAGTCCGCTTATAAACTCTGGGGCCAACGTCCTGACTTTC.

This sequence joins TRBV29-1 and TRBJ1-2, with TRBD1 matching over 7 bases. Per germline, CDR1 SQVTM and CDR2 ANQGSEA. There are 11 residues in the CDR3. The V segment lost 4 bases and the J segment 6 bases; nucleotides outside the gene matches: 2. CDR3 region: CSVVGGNGYTF. CDR3 nucleotide sequence: TGCAGCGTTGTAGGGGGCAATGGCTACACCTTC.

The chain links TRBV10-3 to TRBJ1-3, with 8 bases that match TRBD1. The CDR3 consists of 16 residues. Germline V gives CDR1 ENHRY, CDR2 SYGVKD. The J segment lost 3 bases and the V segment lost 3 bases, leaving 7 bases of the junction unmatched. The CDR3 sequence: CAISDPQGASGNTIYF. In DNA form, the CDR3 reads TGTGCCATCAGTGATCCCCAGGGGGCTAGTGGAAACACCATATATTTT.

There are a few counts of this clone. This chain uses TRBV2 with TRBJ1-2; 8 nucleotides line up with TRBD1. The germline gives CDR1 SNHLY, CDR2 FYNNEI. V trimming: 6 bases; J trimming: 8 bases; junction bases outside the gene matches: 8. The CDR3 spans 13 residues. The CDR3 nucleotides are TGTGCCAGCAGGGCCTCGGACAGGGCGGGCTACACCTTC. Translating it yields CASRASDRAGYTF.

V is TRBV19 and J is TRBJ1-5; D not certain. V lost 6 bases to trimming and J lost 2 bases, with 17 bases between them. Germline CDR1 is LNHDA and CDR2 is SQIVND (reference sequence). The CDR3 runs to 16 residues. CDR3 sequence (DNA): TGTGCCAGTAGGAGCCGGCAGTCCTTCGGCAATCAGCCCCAGCATTTT. The encoded protein is CASRSRQSFGNQPQHF.

The table lists this clone with a few counts. Mismatch with germline at one junction end may stem from a read error. The CDR3 protein is CASSHSPTAWEYGYTF. The CDR3 DNA follows: TGTGCCAGCAGTCACTCCCCGACAGCTTGGGAATATGGCTACACCTTC. The chain combines TRBV6-5 with TRBJ1-2, with D perhaps TRBD1 (5 bases). The germline V gene has CDR1 MNHEY and CDR2 SVGAGI. This CDR3 is built from 16 residues.

This chain uses TRBV19 with TRBJ1-5; D possibly corresponds to TRBD1 (5 bases). Per the germline V gene, CDR1 is LNHDA and CDR2 is SQIVND (reference sequence). V was trimmed by 1 base and J by 1 base, leaving 11 bases between them. The CDR3 is made up of 16 amino acids. CDR3 sequence (DNA): TGTGCCAGTAGTATAGTCGCGGGGGTGAGCAATCAGCCCCAGCATTTT. Amino acids: CASSIVAGVSNQPQHF.

The V call is TRBV11-2, the J call TRBJ2-7; D assignment may be TRBD1 or TRBD2 (5 bases each). The CDR3 runs 13 residues. Germline V gives CDR1 SGHAT, CDR2 FQNNGV. With 7 bases removed from V and 2 bases from J, the gap between germline ends came to 12 bases. Here the CDR3 DNA reads TGTGCCAGCATCAAGGGACCAACCTACGAGCAGTACTTC. Protein product: CASIKGPTYEQYF.

V is TRBV6-1 and J is TRBJ1-6; D unresolved. Germline V lookup: CDR1 MNHNS, CDR2 SASEGT. The CDR3 sequence is 13 residues long. V was shortened by 9 bases and J by 7 bases, with 13 bases between the two germline ends. CDR3 region: CARSEDGNSPLHF. CDR3 nucleotide sequence: TGTGCCAGGTCCGAAGACGGGAATTCACCCCTCCACTTT.

This clone rates as large. This sequence joins TRBV7-3 and TRBJ1-2; no reliable D call. CDR3 size: 13 residues. Trimming stripped 0 bases from V and 5 bases from J, with 7 bases between. Germline V gene data show CDR1 as SGHTA and CDR2 as FQGTGA. The CDR3 protein is CASSLTMGYGYTF. Written as DNA, the CDR3 is TGTGCCAGCAGCTTAACGATGGGGTATGGCTACACCTTC.